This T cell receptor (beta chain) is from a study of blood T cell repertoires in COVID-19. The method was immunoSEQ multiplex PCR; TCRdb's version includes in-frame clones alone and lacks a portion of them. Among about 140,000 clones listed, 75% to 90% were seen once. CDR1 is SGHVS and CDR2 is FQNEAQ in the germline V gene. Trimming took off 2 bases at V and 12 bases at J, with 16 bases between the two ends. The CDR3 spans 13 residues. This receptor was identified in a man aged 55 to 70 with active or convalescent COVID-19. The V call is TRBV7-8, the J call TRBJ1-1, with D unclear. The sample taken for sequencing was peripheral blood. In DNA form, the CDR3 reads TGTGCCAGCAGCTTAAGGTCTCCAGGTAGTACTTTCTTT. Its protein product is CASSLRSPGSTFF.